The rows below give T cell receptor beta chains drawn from one sample of a study of control samples from healthy donors and cancer patients. TCRdb's copy holds only in-frame clones and misses some; the assay was immunoSEQ multiplex PCR. Counted here are about 75,000 clones, around four fifths occurring once; the ten biggest clones make up over 12%. Sequencing was performed on blood. The source is a man aged 45 to 65 in good health. Each CDR3 is given with its conserved first and last residue. A D gene is named only where the DNA matches it firmly. Clone size appears in some rows only: once, few, many, or a class for an expanded clone.

>TRBD2|.|TRBJ2-1|TRBV19
CASSRGLAETNEQFF
TGTGCCAGTAGTAGGGGACTAGCGGAAACCAATGAGCAGTTCTTC
>.|.|TRBJ2-5|TRBV24-1
CATSDLDSQETQYF
TGTGCCACCAGTGACCTAGACAGCCAAGAGACCCAGTACTTC
>TRBD2|.|TRBJ2-3|TRBV7-2
CASSSLGAGGGTDTQYF
TGTGCCAGCAGCTCCCTGGGAGCGGGGGGAGGCACAGATACGCAGTATTTT
>.|.|TRBJ2-7|TRBV12-3/TRBV12-4
CASSLSGNYEQYF
TGTGCCAGCAGTTTGTCCGGGAACTACGAGCAGTACTTC
>TRBD2|few|TRBJ2-5|TRBV2
CASSLGLAGSQETQYF
TGTGCCAGCAGCCTTGGGCTAGCGGGGTCCCAAGAGACCCAGTACTTC
>.|.|TRBJ1-1|TRBV7-9
CASSLVGRRRQARNEAFF
TGTGCCAGCAGCTTAGTTGGGAGGAGACGCCAGGCGAGGAACGAAGCTTTCTTT
>.|.|TRBJ1-1|TRBV2
CASSSDINTEAFF
TGTGCCAGCAGTAGCGACATAAACACTGAAGCTTTCTTT
>.|.|TRBJ2-3|TRBV15
CATSRVARSPSTDTQYF
TGTGCCACCAGCAGAGTGGCGAGGAGCCCCTCCACAGATACGCAGTATTTT
>TRBD1|.|TRBJ1-1|TRBV4-3
CASSQDDRGTEAFF
TGCGCCAGCAGCCAAGACGACAGGGGCACTGAAGCTTTCTTT
>.|.|TRBJ2-1|TRBV18
CASSALGPPYNEQFF
TGTGCCAGCTCGGCTCTGGGCCCACCGTACAATGAGCAGTTCTTC
>TRBD2|.|TRBJ2-7|TRBV28
CASSTTSGGAYEQYF
TGTGCCAGCAGTACCACTAGCGGGGGTGCCTACGAGCAGTACTTC
>TRBD1|.|TRBJ2-7|TRBV5-1
CASSGGGTGGLYEQYF
TGCGCCAGCAGCGGGGGGGGGACAGGGGGCCTCTACGAGCAGTACTTC
>TRBD1|.|TRBJ2-1|TRBV18
CASSPKTGQGSGNEQFF
TGTGCCAGCTCACCAAAAACCGGACAGGGTTCTGGCAATGAGCAGTTCTTC
>TRBD2|.|TRBJ2-5|TRBV7-8
CASSLAGLQETQYF
TGTGCCAGCAGTCTAGCGGGGTTACAAGAGACCCAGTACTTC
>TRBD1|once|TRBJ1-1|TRBV6-5
CASSLGQTEAFF
TGTGCCAGCAGTTTGGGACAGACTGAAGCTTTCTTT
>.|.|TRBJ2-2|TRBV19
CASKGGGVNTGELFF
TGTGCCAGTAAAGGAGGGGGCGTTAATACCGGGGAGCTGTTTTTT
>.|.|TRBJ1-2|TRBV30
CAWSPSGQAGYTF
TGTGCCTGGAGCCCCTCGGGTCAGGCTGGCTACACCTTC
>TRBD1|once|TRBJ1-4|TRBV4-2
CASSQSGTGGEKLFF
TGTGCCAGCAGCCAATCCGGGACAGGGGGAGAAAAACTGTTTTTT
>.|once|TRBJ1-6|TRBV6-1
CASSEDRANSPLHF
TGTGCCAGCAGTGAAGACAGGGCAAACTCACCCCTCCACTTT
>.|.|TRBJ1-1|TRBV29-1
CSVESGTEAFF
TGCAGCGTTGAATCGGGTACTGAAGCTTTCTTT
>TRBD1|.|TRBJ2-2|TRBV4-3
CASAIEIRDRNTGELFF
TGCGCCAGCGCAATTGAAATCCGGGACAGAAACACCGGGGAGCTGTTTTTT
>.|.|TRBJ1-1|TRBV9
CASSVMIGGEAFF
TGTGCCAGCAGCGTGATGATCGGTGGTGAAGCTTTCTTT
>.|.|TRBJ2-7|TRBV2
CASSERGATQYF
TGTGCCAGCAGTGAACGGGGGGCCACGCAGTACTTC
>.|.|TRBJ2-1|TRBV7-2
CASSYHRRGNEQFF
TGTGCCAGCAGCTATCACCGGCGGGGAAATGAGCAGTTCTTC
>.|once|TRBJ1-1|TRBV9
CASSVGPGTRAEAFF
TGTGCCAGCAGCGTAGGTCCGGGAACGAGGGCTGAAGCTTTCTTT
>TRBD1|.|TRBJ1-2|TRBV28
CASSSPPGTGSQYGYTF
TGTGCCAGCAGTTCCCCACCCGGGACAGGGTCCCAATATGGCTACACCTTC
>TRBD1|.|TRBJ1-2|TRBV5-6
CASSKIQQGLRDYGYTF
TGTGCCAGCAGCAAAATACAACAGGGGTTAAGAGACTATGGCTACACCTTC
>.|.|TRBJ1-5|TRBV6-7
CARSPRAGHGIHSNQPQHF
TGTGCTCGTTCTCCGAGGGCGGGACACGGGATCCATAGCAATCAGCCCCAGCATTTT
>.|.|TRBJ2-3|TRBV9
CASSVGGTDTQYF
TGTGCCAGCAGCGTAGGGGGCACAGATACGCAGTATTTT
>.|.|TRBJ1-5|TRBV7-8
CASSLGGLGNQPQHF
TGTGCCAGCAGCTTGGGGGGGTTAGGCAATCAGCCCCAGCATTTT
>TRBD1|.|TRBJ2-6|TRBV2
CASKRDRTSGANVLTF
TGTGCCAGCAAGAGGGACAGAACCTCTGGGGCCAACGTCCTGACTTTC
>TRBD2|.|TRBJ2-1|TRBV3-1/TRBV3-2
CASSQGVAGGLTYNEQFF
TGTGCCAGCAGCCAAGGGGTAGCGGGCGGTCTTACCTACAATGAGCAGTTCTTC
>TRBD2|.|TRBJ2-1|TRBV6-2/TRBV6-3
CASSYTGLAGNEQFF
TGTGCCAGCAGTTACACTGGACTAGCGGGCAATGAGCAGTTCTTC
>.|.|TRBJ2-3|TRBV15
CATSRGGQPDTQYF
TGTGCCACCAGCAGAGGGGGTCAGCCAGATACGCAGTATTTT
>.|.|TRBJ2-1|TRBV28
CASRGSSSYNEQFF
TGTGCCAGCAGAGGATCAAGCTCCTACAATGAGCAGTTCTTC
>TRBD2|.|TRBJ2-2|TRBV5-1
CASSRGLVQGAGELFF
TGCGCCAGCAGCAGGGGACTAGTACAGGGTGCCGGGGAGCTGTTTTTT
>.|.|TRBJ1-1|TRBV28
CASSPRDGTNTEAFF
TGTGCCAGCAGCCCGCGAGACGGCACGAACACTGAAGCTTTCTTT
>TRBD2|.|TRBJ2-1|TRBV19
CASSRFPGLDDEQFF
TGTGCCAGTAGTAGGTTCCCGGGACTAGACGATGAGCAGTTCTTC
>TRBD1|.|TRBJ2-7|TRBV5-4
CASSRDRAYEQYF
TGTGCCAGCAGCCGGGACAGAGCCTACGAGCAGTACTTC
>.|few|TRBJ1-2|TRBV7-2
CASSYRRDTMSKGYTF
TGTGCCAGCAGCTACCGCCGGGACACAATGTCTAAGGGCTACACCTTC
>TRBD2|.|TRBJ2-1|TRBV24-1
CATSEGLAGVWNEQFF
TGTGCCACCAGTGAAGGACTAGCGGGAGTGTGGAATGAGCAGTTCTTC
>.|.|TRBJ1-6|TRBV5-1
CASRRWTDNSPLHF
TGCGCCAGCAGACGATGGACAGATAATTCACCCCTCCACTTT
>.|.|TRBJ2-1|TRBV7-3
CASSLMARDNEQFF
TGTGCCAGCAGCTTAATGGCTAGGGACAATGAGCAGTTCTTC
>.|.|TRBJ2-2|TRBV6-5
CASSYSRVGTGELFF
TGTGCCAGCAGTTACAGCAGGGTTGGCACCGGGGAGCTGTTTTTT
>TRBD1|.|TRBJ2-5|TRBV7-2
CASSRARDRAQETQYF
TGTGCCAGCAGCAGAGCCCGGGACAGGGCCCAAGAGACCCAGTACTTC
>.|.|TRBJ1-5|TRBV5-3
CARNEPQHF
TGTGCCAGAAACGAGCCCCAGCATTTT
>.|.|TRBJ1-2|TRBV5-1
CASSLGLGGANIYTF
TGCGCCAGCAGCTTAGGCCTGGGAGGTGCAAACATCTACACCTTC
>.|.|TRBJ2-6|TRBV5-1
CASSLERAGANVLTF
TGCGCCAGCAGCTTGGAGAGGGCTGGGGCCAACGTCCTGACTTTC
>.|.|TRBJ1-5|TRBV6-2/TRBV6-3
CASSRTDFNQPQHF
TGTGCCAGCAGTCGTACAGATTTCAATCAGCCCCAGCATTTT
>.|.|TRBJ2-2|TRBV7-2
CASSSVAGKTAGELFF
TGTGCCAGCAGCTCCGTGGCGGGGAAGACCGCCGGGGAGCTGTTTTTT
>.|.|TRBJ2-7|TRBV6-6
CASIQGSSYEQYF
TGTGCCAGTATCCAGGGTAGCTCCTACGAGCAGTACTTC
>.|.|TRBJ2-7|TRBV7-2
CASSLVSGGHYEQYF
TGTGCCAGCAGCTTAGTGTCCGGGGGGCACTACGAGCAGTACTTC
>.|once|TRBJ2-6|TRBV6-4
CASSGSTGANVLTF
TGTGCCAGCAGCGGTAGTACTGGGGCCAACGTCCTGACTTTC
>.|.|TRBJ2-6|TRBV7-3
CASSLPGQVGANVLTF
TGTGCCAGCAGCCTACCCGGACAAGTTGGGGCCAACGTCCTGACTTTC
>.|.|TRBJ1-1|TRBV6-6
CASSYSREGLNTEAFF
TGTGCCAGCAGTTACAGCAGAGAGGGCCTGAACACTGAAGCTTTCTTT
>.|.|TRBJ2-3|TRBV5-1
CASSLASQSTDTQYF
TGCGCCAGCAGCTTGGCGTCCCAGAGCACAGATACGCAGTATTTT
>.|.|TRBJ1-5|TRBV9
CASSVDAGTGNQPQHF
TGTGCCAGCAGCGTAGACGCGGGAACGGGCAATCAGCCCCAGCATTTT